This T cell receptor (beta chain) comes out of a study of brain T cells in children with intractable seizures. Findings and caveats of the study: Patients' HCMV serostatus was unknown; virus specificity rests on CDR3 similarity alone.

Comments on this clone: Its antigen is unidentified.

Surgery cases with the highest brain T cell transcript signatures were chosen for sequencing. The protocol was immunoSEQ multiplex PCR, while the TCRdb copy is restricted to in-frame clones and leaves out a portion. The sample lists 100,000 to 120,000 clones, 90% to 95% occurring once. Germline values: CDR1 SEHNR, CDR2 FQNEAQ (reference sequence). The CDR3 sequence is 18 residues long. Trimming removed 4 bases from V and 0 bases from J, with 20 bases in between. The receptor was isolated from a boy younger than two with hemimegalencephaly and intractable seizures. The source was peripheral blood, collected at surgery. The chain has TRBV7-9 and TRBJ2-3; D gene unclear. The CDR3 DNA sequence: TGTGCCAGCAGCTCCAGCGATACTCCGCAGTTAAGCACAGATACGCAGTATTTT. Translating gives CASSSSDTPQLSTDTQYF. Supplemented by reference TRBV7-9 and TRBJ2-3, the full variable domain reads DTGVSQNPRHKITKRGQNVTFRCDPISEHNRLYWYRQTLGQGPEFLTYFQNEAQLEKSRLLSDRFSAERPKGSFSTLEIQRTEQGDSAMYLCASSSSDTPQLSTDTQYFGPGTRLTVL.